This T cell receptor (beta chain) was recovered during a study of monozygotic twins with inflammatory bowel disease. Findings of the study overall: Clonotype overlap with others was lower in IBD patients than in healthy twins, a difference that was greatest with disease activity.

The CDR3 covers 13 residues. Germline V gives CDR1 DFQATT, CDR2 SNEGSKA (reference sequence). Details on this clonotype: Its target is not known.

Template switching added UMIs carrying a 6-nucleotide sample barcode. TCRdb re-called the 5' RACE reads and catalogs CDR3 proteins one per entry, DNA excluded. Its table lists about 160,000 distinct CDR3 sequences. Sequenced: blood. The chain couples TRBV20-1 to TRBJ2-3. This clonotype originated in a human donor with ulcerative colitis or Crohn's disease, or a healthy co-twin of an affected twin (not recorded which). The CDR3 here is CGVDAFSTDTQYF.